The following is a T cell receptor (beta chain) sequence with its context. Its antigen is undetermined. The data were taken from a study of cytomegalovirus exposure and HLA in healthy donors. Study findings and constraints: In a later analysis, an Asian-associated ancestry cluster reportedly showed fewer N-insertions than the roughly 700-donor mean. HLA alleles were associated with some 16,000 TCR beta sequences in a later analysis at 0.05 false discovery rate. Later analysis identified a missense DCLRE1C variant that was linked to TCR beta V- and J-gene trimming.

The CDR3 contains 14 residues. Germline values: CDR1 MDHEN, CDR2 SYDVKM. V was pared by 10 bases and J by 0 bases, with 8 bases of the junction left unmatched. The primer mix had 60 Vbeta and 13 Jbeta primers. Sequenced by immunoSEQ multiplex PCR; TCRdb stores in-frame clones only, minus some. Its clone listing holds roughly 110,000 clones. The sample was PBMCs. The source is a middle-aged man in good health and CMV-seropositive. This chain connects TRBV28 to TRBJ1-1; TRBD1 matches 7 bases. CDR3 nucleotide sequence: TGTGCCATCCGACAGGGTGAGATGAACACTGAAGCTTTCTTT. Translation: CAIRQGEMNTEAFF. The variable domain in full, with the rest retrieved from reference TRBV28 and TRBJ1-1, is DVKVTQSSRYLVKRTGEKVFLECVQDMDHENMFWYRQDPGLGLRLIYFSYDVKMKEKGDIPEGYSVSREKKERFSLILESASTNQTSMYLCAIRQGEMNTEAFFGQGTRLTVV.